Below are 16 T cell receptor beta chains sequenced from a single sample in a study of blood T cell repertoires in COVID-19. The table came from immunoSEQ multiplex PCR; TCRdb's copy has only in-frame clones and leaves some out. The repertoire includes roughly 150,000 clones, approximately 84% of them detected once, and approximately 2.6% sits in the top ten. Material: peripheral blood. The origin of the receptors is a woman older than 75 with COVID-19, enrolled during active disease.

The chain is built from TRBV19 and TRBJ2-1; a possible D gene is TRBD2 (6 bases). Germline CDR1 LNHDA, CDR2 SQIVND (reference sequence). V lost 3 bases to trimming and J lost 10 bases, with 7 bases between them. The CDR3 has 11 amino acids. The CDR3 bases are TGTGCCAGTAGTATGAGCGGGGAGCAGTTCTTC. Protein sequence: CASSMSGEQFF. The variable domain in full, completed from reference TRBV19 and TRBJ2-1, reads DGGITQSPKYLFRKEGQNVTLSCEQNLNHDAMYWYRQDPGQGLRLIYYSQIVNDFQKGDIAEGYSVSREKKESFPLTVTSAQKNPTAFYLCASSMSGEQFFGPGTRLTVL.

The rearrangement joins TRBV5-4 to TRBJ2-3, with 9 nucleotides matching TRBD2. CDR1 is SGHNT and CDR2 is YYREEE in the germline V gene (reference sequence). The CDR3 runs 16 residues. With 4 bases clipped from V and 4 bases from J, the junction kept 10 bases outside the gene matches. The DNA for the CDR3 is TGTGCCAGCAGCCCGACCGCGGGGGGGCCCGCAGATACGCAGTATTTT. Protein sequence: CASSPTAGGPADTQYF.

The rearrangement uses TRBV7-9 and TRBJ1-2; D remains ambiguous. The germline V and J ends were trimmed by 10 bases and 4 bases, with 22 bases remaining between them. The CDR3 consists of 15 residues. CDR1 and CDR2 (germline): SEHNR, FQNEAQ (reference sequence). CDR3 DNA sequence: TGTGCCACCTCCTCAGGCTCGGAGGGTCCCTATGGCTACACCTTC. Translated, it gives CATSSGSEGPYGYTF.

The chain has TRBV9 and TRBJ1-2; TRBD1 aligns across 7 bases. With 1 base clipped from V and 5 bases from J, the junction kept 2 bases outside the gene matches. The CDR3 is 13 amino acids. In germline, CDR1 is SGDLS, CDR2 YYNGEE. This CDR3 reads CASSVQGGYGYTF. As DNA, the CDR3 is TGTGCCAGCAGCGTACAGGGGGGATATGGCTACACCTTC.

CDR3 coding DNA: TGTGCCTGGGCCACACGACAGGGGGCAAGTAATGAAAAACTGTTTTTT. Residues: CAWATRQGASNEKLFF. The rearrangement joins TRBV30 to TRBJ1-4; 10 bases fit TRBD1. The CDR3 has 16 residues. With V trimmed by 5 bases and J by 4 bases, 10 bases remained unmatched. Germline V gene lookup returns CDR1 GTSNPN and CDR2 SVGIG (reference sequence). The full variable domain, with the rest looked up from reference TRBV30 and TRBJ1-4, is SQTIHQWPATLVQPVGSPLSLECTVEGTSNPNLYWYRQAAGRGLQLLFYSVGIGQISSEVPQNLSASRPQDRQFILSSKKLLLSDSGFYLCAWATRQGASNEKLFFGSGTQLSVL.

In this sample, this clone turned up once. The CDR3 is CASSLSRSTDTQYF. The CDR3 DNA reads TGTGCCAGCAGTTTATCGAGATCAACAGATACGCAGTATTTT. The chain employs TRBV27 and TRBJ2-3; D unclear. This CDR3 comprises 14 residues. Germline CDR1 is MNHEY and CDR2 is SMNVEV (reference sequence). Trimming took off 0 bases at V and 3 bases at J, with 7 bases between the two ends.

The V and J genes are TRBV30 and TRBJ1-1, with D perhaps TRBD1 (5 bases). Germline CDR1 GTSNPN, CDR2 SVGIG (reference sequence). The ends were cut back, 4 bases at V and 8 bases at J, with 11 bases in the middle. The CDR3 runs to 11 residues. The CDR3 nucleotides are TGTGCCTGGATGCGGGACCGCGAAGCTTTCTTT. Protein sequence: CAWMRDREAFF.

CDR3 loop: CASSSSGGHSSYEQYF. In DNA form, the CDR3 reads TGTGCCAGCAGCTCGTCGGGGGGGCACAGTTCCTACGAGCAGTACTTC. V and J are TRBV5-4 and TRBJ2-7, with 8 bases identical to TRBD2. CDR1 SGHNT and CDR2 YYREEE come from the germline V gene (reference sequence). Unmatched junction bases numbered 9, after V lost 3 bases and J lost 1 base. The CDR3 totals 16 residues.

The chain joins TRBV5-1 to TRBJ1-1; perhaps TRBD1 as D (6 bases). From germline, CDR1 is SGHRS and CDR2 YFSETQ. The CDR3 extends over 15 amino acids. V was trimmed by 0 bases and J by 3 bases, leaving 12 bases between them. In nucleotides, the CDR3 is TGCGCCAGCAGCTTGGTGGGGGCTGGAGACACTGAAGCTTTCTTT. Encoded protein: CASSLVGAGDTEAFF.

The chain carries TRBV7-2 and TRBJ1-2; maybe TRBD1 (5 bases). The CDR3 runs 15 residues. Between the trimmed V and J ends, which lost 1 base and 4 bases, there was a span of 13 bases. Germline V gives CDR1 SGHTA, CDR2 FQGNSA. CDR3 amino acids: CASSLVQVLFYGYTF. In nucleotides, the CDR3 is TGTGCCAGCAGCTTAGTACAGGTCCTCTTCTATGGCTACACCTTC.

The CDR3 sequence: CASSIAPGLAGDPYEQYF. The DNA for the CDR3 is TGTGCCAGTAGTATCGCCCCGGGACTAGCGGGGGATCCCTACGAGCAGTACTTC. The chain carries TRBV19 and TRBJ2-7; 14 bases map to TRBD2. The CDR3 runs to 18 residues. Germline CDR1 reads LNHDA; CDR2 reads SQIVND (reference sequence). The J segment lost 2 bases and the V segment lost 3 bases, leaving 9 bases of the junction unmatched.

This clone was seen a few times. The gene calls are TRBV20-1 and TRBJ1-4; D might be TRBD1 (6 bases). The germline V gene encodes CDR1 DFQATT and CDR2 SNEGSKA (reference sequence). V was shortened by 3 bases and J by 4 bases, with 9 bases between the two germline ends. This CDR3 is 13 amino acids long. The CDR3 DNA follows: TGCAGTGCTAGTGGGGGCCTTAATGAAAAACTGTTTTTT. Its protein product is CSASGGLNEKLFF.

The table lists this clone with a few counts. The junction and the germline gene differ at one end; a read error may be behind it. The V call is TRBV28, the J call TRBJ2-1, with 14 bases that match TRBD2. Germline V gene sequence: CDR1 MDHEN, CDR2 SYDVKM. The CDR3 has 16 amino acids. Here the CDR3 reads CASSSPWRGLAGESLF. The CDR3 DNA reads TGTGCCAGCAGTTCCCCTTGGAGGGGACTAGCGGGAGAGTCGCTCTTC.

For the CDR3, the DNA is TGTGCCAGCAGCAGTTTAATAGGGGGCCTACAGTTCTTC. Translated: CASSSLIGGLQFF. V usage is TRBV9 and J usage is TRBJ2-1; 7 nucleotides line up with TRBD1. There are 13 residues in the CDR3. In germline, CDR1 is SGDLS, CDR2 YYNGEE. With 4 bases clipped from V and 13 bases from J, the junction kept 11 bases outside the gene matches.

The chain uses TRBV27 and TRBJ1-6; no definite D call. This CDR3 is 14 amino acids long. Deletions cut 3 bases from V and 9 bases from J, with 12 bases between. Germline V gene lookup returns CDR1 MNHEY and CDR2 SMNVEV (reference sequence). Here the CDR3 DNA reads TGTGCCAGCAGTTTGAAGAGGGTGGGTTCACCCCTCCACTTT. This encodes CASSLKRVGSPLHF.

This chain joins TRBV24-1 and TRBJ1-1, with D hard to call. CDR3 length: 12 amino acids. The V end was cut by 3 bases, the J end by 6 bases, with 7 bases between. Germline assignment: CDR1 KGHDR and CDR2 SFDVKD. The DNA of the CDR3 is TGTGCCACCAGTGATCTATACTCTGAAGCTTTCTTT. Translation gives CATSDLYSEAFF.